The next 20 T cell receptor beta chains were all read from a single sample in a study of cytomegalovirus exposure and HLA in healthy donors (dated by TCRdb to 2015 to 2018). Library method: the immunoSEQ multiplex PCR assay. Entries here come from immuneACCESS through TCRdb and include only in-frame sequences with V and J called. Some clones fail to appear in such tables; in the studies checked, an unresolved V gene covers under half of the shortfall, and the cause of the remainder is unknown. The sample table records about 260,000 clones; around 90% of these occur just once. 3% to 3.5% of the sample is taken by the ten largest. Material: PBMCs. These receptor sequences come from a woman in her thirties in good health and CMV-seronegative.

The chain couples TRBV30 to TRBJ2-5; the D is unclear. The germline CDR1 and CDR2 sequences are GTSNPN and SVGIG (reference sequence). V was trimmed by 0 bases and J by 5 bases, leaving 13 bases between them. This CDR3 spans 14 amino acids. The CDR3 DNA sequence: TGTGCCTGGAGTGTAAACGCGTTAACGGAGACCCAGTACTTC. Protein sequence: CAWSVNALTETQYF.

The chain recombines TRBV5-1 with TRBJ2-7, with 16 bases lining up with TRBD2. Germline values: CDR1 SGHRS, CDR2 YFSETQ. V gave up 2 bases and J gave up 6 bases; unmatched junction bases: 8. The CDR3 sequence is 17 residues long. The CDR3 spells CASSLTPGTSGGGEQYF. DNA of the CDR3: TGCGCCAGCAGCTTAACCCCCGGGACTAGCGGGGGGGGCGAGCAGTACTTC. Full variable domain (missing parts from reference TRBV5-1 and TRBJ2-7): KAGVTQTPRYLIKTRGQQVTLSCSPISGHRSVSWYQQTPGQGLQFLFEYFSETQRNKGNFPGRFSGRQFSNSRSEMNVSTLELGDSALYLCASSLTPGTSGGGEQYFGPGTRLTVT.

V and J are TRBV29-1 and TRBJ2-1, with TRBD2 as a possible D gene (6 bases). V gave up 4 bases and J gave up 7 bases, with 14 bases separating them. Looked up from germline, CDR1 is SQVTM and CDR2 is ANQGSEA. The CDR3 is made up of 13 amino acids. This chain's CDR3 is CSVVSLAGNEQFF. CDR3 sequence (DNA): TGCAGCGTTGTCTCTCTTGCGGGAAATGAGCAGTTCTTC.

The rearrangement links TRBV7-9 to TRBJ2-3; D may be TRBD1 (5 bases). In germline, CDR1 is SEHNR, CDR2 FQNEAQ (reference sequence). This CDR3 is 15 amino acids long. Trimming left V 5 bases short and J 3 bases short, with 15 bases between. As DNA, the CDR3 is TGTGCCAGCAGCCAGGGTGGGGCGCAGACAGATACGCAGTATTTT. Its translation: CASSQGGAQTDTQYF.

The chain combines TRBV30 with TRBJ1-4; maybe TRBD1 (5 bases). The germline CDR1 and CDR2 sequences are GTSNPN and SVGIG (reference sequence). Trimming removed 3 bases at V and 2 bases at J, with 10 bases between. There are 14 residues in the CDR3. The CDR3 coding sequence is TGTGCCTGGAGCCTCAGGGACACTAATGAAAAACTGTTTTTT. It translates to CAWSLRDTNEKLFF.

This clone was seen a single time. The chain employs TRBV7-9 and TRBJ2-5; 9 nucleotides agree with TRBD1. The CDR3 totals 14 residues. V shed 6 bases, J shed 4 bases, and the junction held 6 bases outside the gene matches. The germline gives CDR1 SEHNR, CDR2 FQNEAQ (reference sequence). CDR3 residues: CASRLTGGGETQYF. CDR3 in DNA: TGTGCCAGCAGGTTAACAGGGGGCGGAGAGACCCAGTACTTC.

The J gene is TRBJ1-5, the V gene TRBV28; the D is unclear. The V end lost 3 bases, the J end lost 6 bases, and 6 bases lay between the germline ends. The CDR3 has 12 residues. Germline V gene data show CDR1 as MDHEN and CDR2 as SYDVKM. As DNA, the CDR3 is TGTGCCAGCAGTTTGGGGATTCAGCCCCAGCATTTT. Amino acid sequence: CASSLGIQPQHF.

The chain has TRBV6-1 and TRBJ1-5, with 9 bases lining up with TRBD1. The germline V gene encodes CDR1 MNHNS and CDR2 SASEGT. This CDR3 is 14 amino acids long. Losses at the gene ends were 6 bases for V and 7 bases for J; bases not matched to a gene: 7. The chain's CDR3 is CASSPTGGLQPQHF. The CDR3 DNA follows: TGTGCCAGCAGCCCGACAGGGGGTCTACAGCCCCAGCATTTT.

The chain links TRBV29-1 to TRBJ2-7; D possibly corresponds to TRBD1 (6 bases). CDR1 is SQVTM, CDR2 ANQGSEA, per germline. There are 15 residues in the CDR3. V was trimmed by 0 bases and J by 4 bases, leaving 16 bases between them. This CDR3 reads CSVEDESQGWYEQYF. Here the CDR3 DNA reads TGCAGCGTTGAAGATGAGTCACAGGGATGGTACGAGCAGTACTTC.

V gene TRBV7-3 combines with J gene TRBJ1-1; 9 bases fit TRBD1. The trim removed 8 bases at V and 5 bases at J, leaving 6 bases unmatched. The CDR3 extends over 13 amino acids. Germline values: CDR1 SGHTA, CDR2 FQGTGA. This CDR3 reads CASGTTGGTEAFF. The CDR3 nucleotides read TGTGCCAGCGGTACGACAGGGGGAACTGAAGCTTTCTTT.

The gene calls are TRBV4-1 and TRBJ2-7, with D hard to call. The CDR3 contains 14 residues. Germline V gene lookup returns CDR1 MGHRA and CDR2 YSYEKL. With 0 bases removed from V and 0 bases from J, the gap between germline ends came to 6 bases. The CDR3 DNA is TGCGCCAGCAGCCAAGATCGTATCTCCTACGAGCAGTACTTC. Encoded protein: CASSQDRISYEQYF.

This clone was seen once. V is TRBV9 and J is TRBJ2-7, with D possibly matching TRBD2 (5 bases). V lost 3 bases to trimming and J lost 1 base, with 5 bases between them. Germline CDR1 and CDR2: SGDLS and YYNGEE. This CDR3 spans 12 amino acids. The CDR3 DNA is TGTGCCAGCAGCGGCGGGTCCTACGAGCAGTACTTC. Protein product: CASSGGSYEQYF. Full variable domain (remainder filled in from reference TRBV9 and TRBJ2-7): DSGVTQTPKHLITATGQRVTLRCSPRSGDLSVYWYQQSLDQGLQFLIQYYNGEERAKGNILERFSAQQFPDLHSELNLSSLELGDSALYFCASSGGSYEQYFGPGTRLTVT.

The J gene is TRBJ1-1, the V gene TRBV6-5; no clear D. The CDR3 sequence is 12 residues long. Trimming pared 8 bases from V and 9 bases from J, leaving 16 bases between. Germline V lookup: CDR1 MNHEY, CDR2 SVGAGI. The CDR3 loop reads CASGSTGRQAFF. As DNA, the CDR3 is TGTGCCAGCGGATCCACCGGGCGCCAAGCTTTCTTT.

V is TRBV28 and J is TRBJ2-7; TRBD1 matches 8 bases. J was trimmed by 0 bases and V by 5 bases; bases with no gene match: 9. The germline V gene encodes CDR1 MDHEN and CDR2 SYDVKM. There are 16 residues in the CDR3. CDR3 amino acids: CASSPPGGFGSYEQYF. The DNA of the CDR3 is TGTGCCAGCAGTCCACCAGGGGGCTTTGGCTCCTACGAGCAGTACTTC.

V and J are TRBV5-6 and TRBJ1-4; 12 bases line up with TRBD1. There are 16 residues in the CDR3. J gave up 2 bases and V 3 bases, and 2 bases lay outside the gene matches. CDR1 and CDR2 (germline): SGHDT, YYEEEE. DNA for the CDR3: TGTGCCAGCAGCTGGGGGACAGGGGGCACTAATGAAAAACTGTTTTTT. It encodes CASSWGTGGTNEKLFF.

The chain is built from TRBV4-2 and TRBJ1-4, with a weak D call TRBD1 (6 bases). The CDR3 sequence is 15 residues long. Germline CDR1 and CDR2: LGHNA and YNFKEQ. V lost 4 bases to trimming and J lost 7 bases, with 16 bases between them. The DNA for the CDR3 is TGTGCCAGCAGCCGTAATACAGGGTCAAGTGAAAAACTGTTTTTT. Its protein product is CASSRNTGSSEKLFF.

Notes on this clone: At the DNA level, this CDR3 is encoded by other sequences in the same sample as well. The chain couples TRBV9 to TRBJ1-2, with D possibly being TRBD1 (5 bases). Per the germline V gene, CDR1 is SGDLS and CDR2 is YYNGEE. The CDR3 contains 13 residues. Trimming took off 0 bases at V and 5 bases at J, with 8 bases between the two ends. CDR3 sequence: CASSVEQDYGYTF. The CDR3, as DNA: TGTGCCAGCAGCGTAGAACAGGATTATGGCTACACCTTC.

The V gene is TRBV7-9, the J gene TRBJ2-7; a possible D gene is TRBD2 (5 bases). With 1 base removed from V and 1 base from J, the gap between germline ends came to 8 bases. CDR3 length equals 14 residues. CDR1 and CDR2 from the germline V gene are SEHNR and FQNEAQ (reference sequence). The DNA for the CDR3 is TGTGCCAGCAGCTTAGTGGCGGGTTCCTACGAGCAGTACTTC. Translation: CASSLVAGSYEQYF.

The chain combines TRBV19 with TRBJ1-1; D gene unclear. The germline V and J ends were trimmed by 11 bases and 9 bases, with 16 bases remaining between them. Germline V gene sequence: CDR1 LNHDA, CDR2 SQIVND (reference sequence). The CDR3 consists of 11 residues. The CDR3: CASTTNIQAFF. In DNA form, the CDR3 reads TGTGCCTCAACAACGAACATCCAAGCTTTCTTT.

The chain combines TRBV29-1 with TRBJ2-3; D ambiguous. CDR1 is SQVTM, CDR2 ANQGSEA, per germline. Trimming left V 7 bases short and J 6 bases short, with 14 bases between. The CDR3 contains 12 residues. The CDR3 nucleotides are TGCAGCGGCCTGACACTCTTGGATACGCAGTATTTT. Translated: CSGLTLLDTQYF.